This T cell receptor beta chain derives from a study of cytomegalovirus exposure and HLA in healthy donors. This CDR3 region has 14 residues. V lost 0 bases to trimming and J lost 5 bases, with 10 bases between them. CDR1 is SGHDN, CDR2 FVKESK, per germline. The PCR made use of 60 Vbeta and 13 Jbeta primers. The protocol was immunoSEQ multiplex PCR, while the TCRdb copy is restricted to in-frame clones and leaves out a portion. The table lists over 150,000 clones, 65% to 90% of them singletons, with approximately 2.2% in the top ten. The receptor's source is a male donor in good health and CMV-seronegative. The specimen was PBMCs. The gene calls are TRBV14 and TRBJ1-2; D not resolved. The CDR3 sequence: CASSQESRLYGYTF. CDR3 nucleotide sequence: TGTGCCAGCAGCCAAGAAAGCCGTTTATATGGCTACACCTTC.